A selection of T cell receptor beta chains follows, all from one sample in a study of control samples from healthy donors and cancer patients. The repertoire was sequenced with immunoSEQ multiplex PCR; TCRdb's copy has only in-frame clones and lacks some. Of around 100,000 clones in the sample, more than 75% are singletons; the top ten hold over 15%. Sequenced input: blood. These receptors were obtained from a woman in her forties or fifties in good health. CDR3s include the opening cysteine and the closing phenylalanine or tryptophan. D genes are given only for firm matches. The size field is filled for only some rows; it gives once, few, many or a size class.

cdr3_nt: TGTGCCAGTAGTCCCGGGCGGGGTAGCGGGGGGTACACAGATACGCAGTATTTT
cdr3_aa: CASSPGRGSGGYTDTQYF
v_call: TRBV19
d_call: TRBD2
clone_size: -
j_call: TRBJ2-3

cdr3_nt: TGCGCCAGCAGCCAAGATACGGGGGCCGCGAACACCGGGGAGCTGTTTTTT
cdr3_aa: CASSQDTGAANTGELFF
v_call: TRBV4-1
d_call: -
clone_size: -
j_call: TRBJ2-2

cdr3_nt: TGTGCCAGCACGGATCGGGGGGCGCTTGGCTACACCTTC
cdr3_aa: CASTDRGALGYTF
v_call: TRBV27
d_call: -
clone_size: -
j_call: TRBJ1-2

cdr3_nt: TGTGCCAGCAGCTATGGGGGCCAAAACACTGAAGCTTTCTTT
cdr3_aa: CASSYGGQNTEAFF
v_call: TRBV5-4
d_call: -
clone_size: few
j_call: TRBJ1-1

cdr3_nt: TGTGCCAGCAGTGGCACGGCTAACACTGAAGCTTTCTTT
cdr3_aa: CASSGTANTEAFF
v_call: TRBV2
d_call: -
clone_size: -
j_call: TRBJ1-1

cdr3_nt: TGTGCCAGCAGCAGATCTGGGGTATTATACAATGAGCAGTTCTTC
cdr3_aa: CASSRSGVLYNEQFF
v_call: TRBV9
d_call: -
clone_size: -
j_call: TRBJ2-1

cdr3_nt: TGTGCCAGCAGGCCTCCCGGGACTGGGGGCAATCAGCCCCAGCATTTT
cdr3_aa: CASRPPGTGGNQPQHF
v_call: TRBV2
d_call: -
clone_size: -
j_call: TRBJ1-5

cdr3_nt: TGTGCCAGCAGCTTAGCTCCGACTTACAATGAGCAGTTCTTC
cdr3_aa: CASSLAPTYNEQFF
v_call: TRBV7-2
d_call: -
clone_size: -
j_call: TRBJ2-1

cdr3_nt: TGTGCCAGCAGTTTTGAGGGCTATGGCTACACCTTC
cdr3_aa: CASSFEGYGYTF
v_call: TRBV12-3/TRBV12-4
d_call: -
clone_size: -
j_call: TRBJ1-2

cdr3_nt: TGTGCCAGTAGAAGGCGTTCAGGGGGCGAAAATTCACCCCTCCACTTT
cdr3_aa: CASRRRSGGENSPLHF
v_call: TRBV19
d_call: TRBD1
clone_size: -
j_call: TRBJ1-6

cdr3_nt: TGTGCCAGCACTTTAGCCCTAGCGGGACGCACAGATACGCAGTATTTT
cdr3_aa: CASTLALAGRTDTQYF
v_call: TRBV11-2
d_call: TRBD2
clone_size: -
j_call: TRBJ2-3

cdr3_nt: TGCGCCAGCAGGGCCAACTACGAGCAGTACTTC
cdr3_aa: CASRANYEQYF
v_call: TRBV5-1
d_call: -
clone_size: -
j_call: TRBJ2-7

cdr3_nt: TGTGCCAGCAGCGCGCCGGGGTGGACAGGGGAAAATGAAAAACTGTTTTTT
cdr3_aa: CASSAPGWTGENEKLFF
v_call: TRBV9
d_call: TRBD1
clone_size: -
j_call: TRBJ1-4

cdr3_nt: TGCGCCAGCAGCTTGGGTGGACAAGAGACCCAGTACTTC
cdr3_aa: CASSLGGQETQYF
v_call: TRBV5-1
d_call: -
clone_size: -
j_call: TRBJ2-5

cdr3_nt: TGTGCCAGCAGTGTCTCGGATCCAAGGGGGACTAACTATGGCTACACCTTC
cdr3_aa: CASSVSDPRGTNYGYTF
v_call: TRBV6-1
d_call: -
clone_size: few
j_call: TRBJ1-2

cdr3_nt: TGTGCCAGCAGGGCGGGAGGGCCAACCTCCGTCAATGAGCAGTTCTTC
cdr3_aa: CASRAGGPTSVNEQFF
v_call: TRBV5-6
d_call: TRBD2
clone_size: -
j_call: TRBJ2-1

cdr3_nt: TGTGCCAGCAGTTTATTCCTTGGAGGGGAGGGGCCCCAGCATTTT
cdr3_aa: CASSLFLGGEGPQHF
v_call: TRBV28
d_call: -
clone_size: -
j_call: TRBJ1-5

cdr3_nt: TGTGCCAGCAGCCTAATTTCAGCGGGTGAGCAGTTCTTC
cdr3_aa: CASSLISAGEQFF
v_call: TRBV7-3
d_call: -
clone_size: few
j_call: TRBJ2-1

cdr3_nt: TGCGCCAGCAGCCACTCCTCAGGAGGCACTGAAGCTTTCTTT
cdr3_aa: CASSHSSGGTEAFF
v_call: TRBV4-3
d_call: -
clone_size: -
j_call: TRBJ1-1

cdr3_nt: TGTGCCAGCAGTGATCTAGGAGGGAGGGGCAATCAGCCCCAGCATTTT
cdr3_aa: CASSDLGGRGNQPQHF
v_call: TRBV6-1
d_call: -
clone_size: -
j_call: TRBJ1-5

cdr3_nt: TGTGCCAGCAGTCTACGAACCACCGCCGGGACAGGGGATCAGCCCCAGCATTTT
cdr3_aa: CASSLRTTAGTGDQPQHF
v_call: TRBV27
d_call: TRBD1
clone_size: -
j_call: TRBJ1-5

cdr3_nt: TGTGCCAGCAGCCGTTTAGATGAGCAGTTCTTC
cdr3_aa: CASSRLDEQFF
v_call: TRBV12-3/TRBV12-4
d_call: -
clone_size: -
j_call: TRBJ2-1

cdr3_nt: TGTGCCAGCAGCTCCCCGGGACTAGGGGACAATGAGCAGTTCTTC
cdr3_aa: CASSSPGLGDNEQFF
v_call: TRBV7-3
d_call: TRBD2
clone_size: -
j_call: TRBJ2-1

cdr3_nt: TGTGCCAGTAGTATGGGGCTATCCGATACGCAGTATTTT
cdr3_aa: CASSMGLSDTQYF
v_call: TRBV19
d_call: -
clone_size: -
j_call: TRBJ2-3